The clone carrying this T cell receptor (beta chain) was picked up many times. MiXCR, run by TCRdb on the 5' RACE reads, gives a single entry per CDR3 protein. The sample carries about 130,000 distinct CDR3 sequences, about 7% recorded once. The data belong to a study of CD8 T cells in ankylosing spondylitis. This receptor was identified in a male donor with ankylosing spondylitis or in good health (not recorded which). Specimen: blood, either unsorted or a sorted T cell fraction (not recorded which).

Here the CDR3 DNA reads TGTGCCAGCAGCTCCTCCCTAGCGGGTAAGCGTGGTGAGCAGTTCTTC. As protein: CASSSSLAGKRGEQFF. The gene calls are TRBV7-9 and TRBJ2-1; 8 nucleotides agree with TRBD2. Germline assignment: CDR1 SEHNR and CDR2 FQNEAQ (reference sequence). This CDR3 contains 16 residues. V was pared by 4 bases and J by 9 bases, with 14 bases of the junction left unmatched.